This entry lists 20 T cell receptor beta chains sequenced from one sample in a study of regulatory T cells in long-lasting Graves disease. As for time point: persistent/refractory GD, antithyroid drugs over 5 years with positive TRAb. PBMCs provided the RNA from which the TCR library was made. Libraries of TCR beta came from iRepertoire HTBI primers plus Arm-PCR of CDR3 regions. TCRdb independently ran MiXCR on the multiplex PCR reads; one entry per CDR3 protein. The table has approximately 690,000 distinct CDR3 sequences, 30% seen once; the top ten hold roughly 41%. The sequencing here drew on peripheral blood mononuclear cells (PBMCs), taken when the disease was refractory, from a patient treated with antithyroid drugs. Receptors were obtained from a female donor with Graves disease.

The CDR3 here is CASSFWRQVNTEAFF. The CDR3, as DNA: TGTGCCAGCAGTTTTTGGCGGCAGGTGAACACTGAAGCTTTCTTT. The chain employs TRBV28 and TRBJ1-1, with D unclear. V shed 3 bases and J shed 0 bases, with 11 bases lying between them. The germline CDR1 and CDR2 sequences are MDHEN and SYDVKM. The CDR3 extends over 15 amino acids.

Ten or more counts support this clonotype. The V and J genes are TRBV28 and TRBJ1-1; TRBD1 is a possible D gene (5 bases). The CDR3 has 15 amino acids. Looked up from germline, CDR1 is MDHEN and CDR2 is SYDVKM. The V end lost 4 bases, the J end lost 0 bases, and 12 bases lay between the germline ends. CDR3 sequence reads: CASSSGGLMNTEAFF. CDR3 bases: TGTGCCAGCAGTTCGGGGGGACTTATGAACACTGAAGCTTTCTTT.

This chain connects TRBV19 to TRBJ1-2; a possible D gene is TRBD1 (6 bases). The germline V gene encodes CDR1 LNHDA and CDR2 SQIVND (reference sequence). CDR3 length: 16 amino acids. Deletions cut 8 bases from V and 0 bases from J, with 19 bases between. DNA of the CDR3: TGTGCCAGTCGCGGGGAAGGGGGAACCACTAACTATGGCTACACCTTC. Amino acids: CASRGEGGTTNYGYTF.

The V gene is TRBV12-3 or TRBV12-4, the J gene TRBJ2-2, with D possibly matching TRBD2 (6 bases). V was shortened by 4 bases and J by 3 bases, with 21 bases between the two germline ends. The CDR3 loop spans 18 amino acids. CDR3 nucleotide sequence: TGTGCCAGCAGTTGGGGGGACCGAACGAAGTATCACACCGGGGAGCTGTTTTTT. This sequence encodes CASSWGDRTKYHTGELFF.

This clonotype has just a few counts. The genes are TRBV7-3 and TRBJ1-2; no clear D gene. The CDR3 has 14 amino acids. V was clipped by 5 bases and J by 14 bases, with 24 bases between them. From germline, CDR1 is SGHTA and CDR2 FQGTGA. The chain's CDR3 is CASSPSLGVAGKTF. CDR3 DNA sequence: TGTGCCAGCAGCCCGTCCCTTGGTGTGGCAGGCAAAACCTTC.

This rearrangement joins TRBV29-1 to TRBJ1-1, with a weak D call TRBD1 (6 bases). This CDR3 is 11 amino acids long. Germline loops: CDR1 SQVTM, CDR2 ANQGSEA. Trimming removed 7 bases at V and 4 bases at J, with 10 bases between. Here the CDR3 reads CSALGATEAFF. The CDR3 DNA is TGCAGCGCCCTGGGGGCCACTGAAGCTTTCTTT. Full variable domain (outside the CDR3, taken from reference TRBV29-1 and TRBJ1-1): SAVISQKPSRDICQRGTSLTIQCQVDSQVTMMFWYRQQPGQSLTLIATANQGSEATYESGFVIDKFPISRPNLTFSTLTVSNMSPEDSSIYLCSALGATEAFFGQGTRLTVV.

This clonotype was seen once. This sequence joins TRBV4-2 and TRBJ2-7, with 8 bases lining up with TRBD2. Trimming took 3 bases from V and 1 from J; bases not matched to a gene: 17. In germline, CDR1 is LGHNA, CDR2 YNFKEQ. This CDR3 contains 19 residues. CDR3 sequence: CASSHPPGRVAGFSYEQYF. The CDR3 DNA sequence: TGTGCCAGCAGCCATCCTCCCGGCCGAGTAGCGGGATTTTCCTACGAGCAGTACTTC.

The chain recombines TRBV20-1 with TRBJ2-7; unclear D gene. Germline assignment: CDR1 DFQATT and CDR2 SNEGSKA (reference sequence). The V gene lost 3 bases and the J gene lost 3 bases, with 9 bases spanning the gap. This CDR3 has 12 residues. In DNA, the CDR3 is TGCAGTGCTAGCCCAAAGAGCTACGAGCAGTACTTC. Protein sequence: CSASPKSYEQYF.

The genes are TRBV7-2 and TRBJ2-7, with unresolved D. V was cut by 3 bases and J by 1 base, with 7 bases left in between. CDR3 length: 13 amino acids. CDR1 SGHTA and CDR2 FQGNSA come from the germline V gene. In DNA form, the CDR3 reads TGTGCCAGCAGCTTTCCCCCTTCCTACGAGCAGTACTTC. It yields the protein CASSFPPSYEQYF.

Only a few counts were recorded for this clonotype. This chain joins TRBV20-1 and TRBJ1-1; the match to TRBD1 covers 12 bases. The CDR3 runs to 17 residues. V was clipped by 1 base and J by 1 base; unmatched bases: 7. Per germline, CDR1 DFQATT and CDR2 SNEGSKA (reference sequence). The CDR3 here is CSARGDRGRSRNTEAFF. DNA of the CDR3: TGCAGTGCTAGAGGGGACAGGGGGCGTTCTAGGAACACTGAAGCTTTCTTT.

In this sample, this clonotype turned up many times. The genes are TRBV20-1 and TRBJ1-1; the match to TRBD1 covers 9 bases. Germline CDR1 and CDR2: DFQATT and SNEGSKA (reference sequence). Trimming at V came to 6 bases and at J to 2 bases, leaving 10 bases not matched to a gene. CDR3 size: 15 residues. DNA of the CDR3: TGCAGTGCCCCTCCCAGAACAGGGGGCAACACTGAAGCTTTCTTT. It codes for CSAPPRTGGNTEAFF.

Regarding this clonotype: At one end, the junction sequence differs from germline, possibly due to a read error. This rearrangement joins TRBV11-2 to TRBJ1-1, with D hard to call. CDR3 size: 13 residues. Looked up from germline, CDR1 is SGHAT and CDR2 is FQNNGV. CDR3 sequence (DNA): TGTGCCAGCAGCTTAGCTGATAAAAGTGAAGCTTCCTTT. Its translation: CASSLADKSEASF.

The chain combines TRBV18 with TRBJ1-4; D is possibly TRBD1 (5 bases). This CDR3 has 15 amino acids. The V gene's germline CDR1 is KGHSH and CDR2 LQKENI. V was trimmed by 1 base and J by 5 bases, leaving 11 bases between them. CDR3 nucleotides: TGTGCCAGCTCACCACGGGGCAACCCGAATGAAAAACTGTTTTTT. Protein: CASSPRGNPNEKLFF.

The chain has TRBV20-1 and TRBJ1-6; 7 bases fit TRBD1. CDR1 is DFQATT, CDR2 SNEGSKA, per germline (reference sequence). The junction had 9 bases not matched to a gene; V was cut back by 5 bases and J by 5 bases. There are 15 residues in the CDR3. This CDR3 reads CSARGQAYNNSPLHF. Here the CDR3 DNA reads TGCAGTGCTCGCGGACAGGCATACAATAATTCACCCCTCCACTTT.

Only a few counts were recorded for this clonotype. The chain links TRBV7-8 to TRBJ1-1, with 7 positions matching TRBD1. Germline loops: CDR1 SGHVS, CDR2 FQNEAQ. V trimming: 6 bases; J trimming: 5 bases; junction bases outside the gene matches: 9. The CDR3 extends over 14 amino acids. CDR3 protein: CASSYSRGLTEAFF. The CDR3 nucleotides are TGTGCCAGCAGTTACTCCAGGGGGTTGACTGAAGCTTTCTTT.

CDR3 bases: TGTGCCAGCAGCCATACTAGCGGGAGATTGGTTGAGCAGTTCTTC. Amino acids: CASSHTSGRLVEQFF. The rearrangement links TRBV11-2 to TRBJ2-1, with 11 positions matching TRBD2. Germline CDR1 SGHAT, CDR2 FQNNGV. The junction had 9 bases not matched to a gene; V was cut back by 5 bases and J by 9 bases. CDR3 length equals 15 residues.

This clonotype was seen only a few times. CDR3 region: CASSDSTTGNIGYTF. CDR3 in DNA: TGTGCCAGCAGTGACTCGACGACAGGGAATATAGGCTACACCTTC. The gene calls are TRBV6-4 and TRBJ1-2; 7 nucleotides align to TRBD1. Germline CDR1 and CDR2: MRHNA and SNTAGT. Trimming removed 0 bases from V and 8 bases from J; junction bases left unmatched: 9. The CDR3 loop spans 15 amino acids.

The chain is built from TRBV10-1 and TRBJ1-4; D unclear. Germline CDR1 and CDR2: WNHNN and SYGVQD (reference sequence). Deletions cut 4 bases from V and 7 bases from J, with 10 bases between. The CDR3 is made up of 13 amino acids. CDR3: CASSGRNGEKLFF. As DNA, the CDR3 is TGCGCCAGCAGTGGGAGAAACGGTGAAAAACTGTTTTTT.

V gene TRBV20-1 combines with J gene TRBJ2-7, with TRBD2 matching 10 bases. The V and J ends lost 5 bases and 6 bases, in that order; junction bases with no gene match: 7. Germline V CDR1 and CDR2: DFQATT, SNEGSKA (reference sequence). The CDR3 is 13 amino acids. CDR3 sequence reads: CSASLLAGSEQYF. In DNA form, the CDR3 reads TGCAGTGCTTCGCTACTAGCGGGGAGCGAGCAGTACTTC.

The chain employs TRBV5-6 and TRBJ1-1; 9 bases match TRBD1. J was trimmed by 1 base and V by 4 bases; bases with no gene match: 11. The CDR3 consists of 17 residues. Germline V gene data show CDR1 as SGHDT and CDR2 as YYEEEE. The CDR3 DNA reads TGTGCCAGCAGCCCGGGACCGGACAGGGGTTGGAACACTGAAGCTTTCTTT. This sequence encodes CASSPGPDRGWNTEAFF.